These 29 T cell receptor beta chains originate from one sample sequenced in a study of multiple sclerosis patients with progressive multifocal leukoencephalopathy. Repertoires were generated with immunoSEQ multiplex PCR, while TCRdb's copy carries only in-frame clones and drops some. Among approximately 26,000 clones listed, about 88% were seen once. Regarding time point: before natalizumab initiation. Sequences were obtained from PBMCs. The receptors come from a human donor with multiple sclerosis.

The chain joins TRBV29-1 to TRBJ1-1, with D maybe TRBD1 (5 bases). This CDR3 spans 12 amino acids. V was clipped by 7 bases and J by 1 base, with 10 bases between them. CDR1 SQVTM and CDR2 ANQGSEA come from the germline V gene. Here the CDR3 DNA reads TGCAGCGCGAGGACATCGAACACTGAAGCTTTCTTT. This encodes CSARTSNTEAFF.

Points on this clone: In the same sample, other DNA sequences code for this CDR3. The rearrangement links TRBV7-7 to TRBJ2-7; 8 nucleotides align to TRBD2. The trim removed 1 base at V and 3 bases at J, leaving 5 bases unmatched. Germline V lookup: CDR1 SSHAT, CDR2 FNYEAQ (reference sequence). The CDR3 covers 15 residues. CDR3 bases: TGTGCCAGCAGCTTAGGTAGCGGGAATAACTACGAGCAGTACTTC. Residues: CASSLGSGNNYEQYF.

The gene calls are TRBV27 and TRBJ2-2; 9 bases agree with TRBD2. CDR3 length equals 17 residues. The J segment lost 4 bases and the V segment lost 5 bases, leaving 11 bases of the junction unmatched. Germline values: CDR1 MNHEY, CDR2 SMNVEV (reference sequence). CDR3 nucleotide sequence: TGTGCCAGCAGTCTCCGGCTAGCGGGGCTTTTCACCGGGGAGCTGTTTTTT. Translating gives CASSLRLAGLFTGELFF.

The chain employs TRBV5-5 and TRBJ2-5; TRBD1 might be the D (6 bases). The CDR3 is 13 residues long. Per germline, CDR1 SGHKS and CDR2 YYEKEE (reference sequence). Trimming took 3 bases from V and 4 from J, leaving 10 bases between them. CDR3 residues: CASSSAGVETQYF. The CDR3 DNA is TGTGCCAGCAGCTCTGCAGGGGTAGAGACCCAGTACTTC. Combining the CDR3 with reference TRBV5-5 and TRBJ2-5 gives the whole variable domain DAGVTQSPTHLIKTRGQQVTLRCSPISGHKSVSWYQQVLGQGPQFIFQYYEKEERGRGNFPDRFSARQFPNYSSELNVNALLLGDSALYLCASSSAGVETQYFGPGTRLLVL.

The chain employs TRBV12-5 and TRBJ2-6; D remains ambiguous. The CDR3 totals 15 residues. The germline V and J ends were trimmed by 6 bases and 1 base, with 10 bases remaining between them. Germline CDR1 is LGHNT and CDR2 is FRNRAP. Written as DNA, the CDR3 is TGTGCTAGTGGCCCGAGATTATCTGGGGCCAACGTCCTGACTTTC. Translated: CASGPRLSGANVLTF. Full variable domain (rest looked up from reference TRBV12-5 and TRBJ2-6): DARVTQTPRHKVTEMGQEVTMRCQPILGHNTVFWYRQTMMQGLELLAYFRNRAPLDDSGMPKDRFSAEMPDATLATLKIQPSEPRDSAVYFCASGPRLSGANVLTFGAGSRLTVL.

V gene TRBV6-1 combines with J gene TRBJ1-5; D gene uncertain. Looked up from germline, CDR1 is MNHNS and CDR2 is SASEGT. This CDR3 is 14 amino acids long. V lost 0 bases and J 7 bases, leaving 10 bases between the germline ends. CDR3 protein: CASSEALGSQPQHF. The DNA of the CDR3 is TGTGCCAGCAGTGAAGCGCTGGGGTCCCAGCCCCAGCATTTT.

The chain carries TRBV5-1 and TRBJ1-1; 10 bases agree with TRBD1. The CDR3 is 15 residues long. V dropped 4 bases and J dropped 3; count of bases not matched to a gene: 6. The germline gives CDR1 SGHRS, CDR2 YFSETQ. CDR3 protein: CASSLRQGAHTEAFF. The CDR3 nucleotides are TGCGCCAGCAGCCTCCGACAGGGGGCCCACACTGAAGCTTTCTTT.

The chain employs TRBV27 and TRBJ1-4; no clear D gene. V lost 4 bases, J lost 3 bases, and 0 bases lay in between. Germline loops: CDR1 MNHEY, CDR2 SMNVEV (reference sequence). The CDR3 length is 11 residues. The CDR3 nucleotides read TGTGCCAGCAGTTCTAATGAAAAACTGTTTTTT. Its protein product is CASSSNEKLFF.

This sequence joins TRBV5-1 and TRBJ2-5; 10 nucleotides agree with TRBD2. The J call may be faulty, since TRBJ2-7 better matches the DNA end. There are 15 residues in the CDR3. Germline V gene sequence: CDR1 SGHRS, CDR2 YFSETQ. The CDR3 coding sequence is TGCGCCAGCAGCTCGGGACTAGCGTTAGTCTACGAGCAGTACTTC. This encodes CASSSGLALVYEQYF.

The CDR3 DNA is TGTGCCAGCAGTTCCCCCGCAGCGGGGGACACAGATACGCAGTATTTT. Translated, it gives CASSSPAAGDTDTQYF. The chain is built from TRBV28 and TRBJ2-3, with TRBD2 identical over 8 bases. The CDR3 extends over 16 amino acids. The trim removed 4 bases at V and 2 bases at J, leaving 8 bases unmatched. The germline V gene encodes CDR1 MDHEN and CDR2 SYDVKM.

This chain joins TRBV19 and TRBJ2-7; 7 bases map to TRBD2. The V gene end was trimmed by 5 bases and the J gene end by 1 base; junction bases not matched to a gene: 8. The CDR3 consists of 15 residues. The germline V gene has CDR1 LNHDA and CDR2 SQIVND (reference sequence). Written as DNA, the CDR3 is TGTGCCAGTAGTTTTGGGCCGGGAGGTTCCTACGAGCAGTACTTC. Protein product: CASSFGPGGSYEQYF.

This clone was seen a single time. J is TRBJ2-1 and V is TRBV18; 7 nucleotides align to TRBD1. This CDR3 is 16 amino acids long. After removal of 3 bases from V and 3 bases from J, the junction contained 8 bases not matched to a gene. Germline V lookup: CDR1 KGHSH, CDR2 LQKENI. The CDR3 here is CASSPVPRGHYNEQFF. CDR3 sequence (DNA): TGTGCCAGCTCACCGGTTCCGAGGGGGCACTACAATGAGCAGTTCTTC.

The genes are TRBV10-3 and TRBJ1-2; 9 nucleotides agree with TRBD1. The CDR3 is made up of 14 amino acids. V shed 4 bases, J shed 0 bases, and the junction held 0 bases outside the gene matches. The V gene's germline CDR1 is ENHRY and CDR2 SYGVKD. The CDR3 protein is CAISGTGANYGYTF. The CDR3 DNA reads TGTGCCATCAGTGGGACAGGGGCTAACTATGGCTACACCTTC.

The CDR3 DNA reads TGTGCCAGCAGTTTAAACGGCCGCGAGCAGTACTTC. It specifies CASSLNGREQYF. The V call is TRBV28, the J call TRBJ2-7, with D uncertain. V gave up 2 bases and J gave up 6 bases, with 8 bases separating them. The CDR3 consists of 12 residues. Germline V CDR1 and CDR2: MDHEN, SYDVKM.

J is TRBJ1-1 and V is TRBV27; tentatively, D is TRBD1 (5 bases). The CDR3 extends over 13 amino acids. Per the germline V gene, CDR1 is MNHEY and CDR2 is SMNVEV (reference sequence). V lost 7 bases, J lost 6 bases, and 15 bases lay in between. In DNA form, the CDR3 reads TGTGCCAGCAAGCTGGGGGAATTCTCTGAAGCTTTCTTT. As protein: CASKLGEFSEAFF.

CDR3 nucleotides: TGTGCCAGCGCCGTCACAGGGAACACTGAAGCTTTCTTT. Amino acids: CASAVTGNTEAFF. The chain employs TRBV19 and TRBJ1-1; D might be TRBD1 (5 bases). The CDR3 sequence is 13 residues long. Germline assignment: CDR1 LNHDA and CDR2 SQIVND (reference sequence). V lost 9 bases, J lost 1 base, and 12 bases lay in between.

The chain joins TRBV7-9 to TRBJ2-5; D possibly corresponds to TRBD1 (5 bases). TRBJ2-7 explains the end of the DNA better; the J call may be wrong. The CDR3 covers 15 residues. Germline CDR1 reads SEHNR; CDR2 reads FQNEAQ (reference sequence). For the CDR3, the DNA is TGTGCCAGCAGCTTATCAGGGTTTGGGACCTACGAGCAGTACTTC. It translates to CASSLSGFGTYEQYF.

The J gene is TRBJ2-1, the V gene TRBV9; 10 nucleotides align to TRBD1. Germline V gene sequence: CDR1 SGDLS, CDR2 YYNGEE. The ends lost 6 bases at V and 4 bases at J; junction bases unmatched: 7. The CDR3 sequence is 15 residues long. The CDR3 DNA follows: TGTGCCAGCACCTCCGGACAGGGGGGATACAATGAGCAGTTCTTC. Encoded protein: CASTSGQGGYNEQFF.

This chain uses TRBV5-6 with TRBJ1-5; a possible D gene is TRBD1 (6 bases). The V gene's germline CDR1 is SGHDT and CDR2 YYEEEE. V was cut by 4 bases and J by 4 bases, with 12 bases left in between. The CDR3 runs 14 residues. CDR3 DNA: TGTGCCAGCAGCCTAGGGACAAAGAATCAGCCCCAGCATTTT. Protein sequence: CASSLGTKNQPQHF.

The V gene is TRBV6-8, the J gene TRBJ1-2, with 10 bases lining up with TRBD1. Germline CDR1 is MNHGY and CDR2 is SAAAGT. V gave up 2 bases and J gave up 4 bases; unmatched junction bases: 4. This CDR3 is built from 15 residues. The CDR3 here is CASSYRDRGFYGYTF. The CDR3 bases are TGTGCCAGCAGTTACCGGGACAGGGGCTTCTATGGCTACACCTTC.

This chain links TRBV4-1 with TRBJ1-1; weak D call: TRBD1 (6 bases). The V end was cut by 4 bases, the J end by 0 bases, with 12 bases between. CDR3 length: 15 amino acids. Per the germline V gene, CDR1 is MGHRA and CDR2 is YSYEKL. The CDR3 DNA sequence: TGCGCCAGCAGCCTCTACAGGGCCATGAACACTGAAGCTTTCTTT. Translation gives CASSLYRAMNTEAFF.

V usage is TRBV27 and J usage is TRBJ2-6; either TRBD1 or TRBD2 may supply D (5 bases each). CDR1 and CDR2 from the germline V gene are MNHEY and SMNVEV (reference sequence). This CDR3 has 18 residues. Trimming removed 4 bases from V and 0 bases from J, with 16 bases in between. The CDR3 loop is CASSSPGTDPSGANVLTF. CDR3 coding DNA: TGTGCCAGCAGTTCTCCCGGGACGGACCCCTCTGGGGCCAACGTCCTGACTTTC.

The genes are TRBV5-1 and TRBJ2-7, with 12 positions matching TRBD1. V was pared by 4 bases and J by 6 bases, with 5 bases of the junction left unmatched. The germline CDR1 and CDR2 sequences are SGHRS and YFSETQ. This CDR3 has 14 amino acids. CDR3 coding DNA: TGCGCCAGCAGCCTGGGACAGGGGGCGTCCGAGCAGTACTTC. Protein: CASSLGQGASEQYF.

The V and J genes are TRBV10-3 and TRBJ1-2; D is possibly TRBD1 (6 bases). The germline V and J ends were trimmed by 9 bases and 6 bases, with 11 bases remaining between them. The germline CDR1 and CDR2 sequences are ENHRY and SYGVKD. There are 11 residues in the CDR3. CDR3 nucleotide sequence: TGTGCCATAGGGGGAGGGGATGGCTACACCTTC. It codes for CAIGGGDGYTF.

V gene TRBV30 combines with J gene TRBJ2-7, with D possibly being TRBD2 (6 bases). The germline CDR1 and CDR2 sequences are GTSNPN and SVGIG (reference sequence). V was pared by 4 bases and J by 3 bases, with 13 bases between. The CDR3 contains 13 residues. CDR3 sequence (DNA): TGTGCCTGGAACCGGGAGAATAACTACGAGCAGTACTTC. This translates into CAWNRENNYEQYF. The full variable domain, with the rest looked up from reference TRBV30 and TRBJ2-7, is SQTIHQWPATLVQPVGSPLSLECTVEGTSNPNLYWYRQAAGRGLQLLFYSVGIGQISSEVPQNLSASRPQDRQFILSSKKLLLSDSGFYLCAWNRENNYEQYFGPGTRLTVT.

The V gene is TRBV11-2, the J gene TRBJ2-1, with TRBD2 identical over 10 bases. The length of the CDR3 is 14 residues. After removal of 5 bases from V and 6 bases from J, the junction contained 4 bases not matched to a gene. Per the germline V gene, CDR1 is SGHAT and CDR2 is FQNNGV. The CDR3, as DNA: TGTGCCAGCAGCCCCCGGACTAGCGGCAATGAGCAGTTCTTC. Amino acids: CASSPRTSGNEQFF.

The V gene is TRBV4-1, the J gene TRBJ2-5, with TRBD2 matching 7 bases. Per germline, CDR1 MGHRA and CDR2 YSYEKL. The V segment lost 1 base and the J segment 4 bases; nucleotides outside the gene matches: 12. CDR3 length: 17 amino acids. The CDR3 DNA sequence: TGCGCCAGCAGCCAAGGGGGGGGACTCACTCGGGGAGAGACCCAGTACTTC. Its translation is CASSQGGGLTRGETQYF.

The rearrangement uses TRBV7-9 and TRBJ1-2; TRBD1 matches 7 bases. Trimming removed 4 bases from V and 4 bases from J; junction bases left unmatched: 3. This CDR3 is 13 amino acids long. CDR1 SEHNR and CDR2 FQNEAQ come from the germline V gene (reference sequence). CDR3 loop: CASSWDSRYGYTF. DNA of the CDR3: TGTGCCAGCAGCTGGGACAGCCGCTATGGCTACACCTTC. Using reference TRBV7-9 and TRBJ1-2 for the parts outside the CDR3, the full variable domain is DTGVSQNPRHKITKRGQNVTFRCDPISEHNRLYWYRQTLGQGPEFLTYFQNEAQLEKSRLLSDRFSAERPKGSFSTLEIQRTEQGDSAMYLCASSWDSRYGYTFGSGTRLTVV.

This clone was recorded only once. The chain combines TRBV6-6 with TRBJ1-1; D might be TRBD1 (5 bases). In germline, CDR1 is MNHNY, CDR2 SVGAGI (reference sequence). The CDR3 length is 14 residues. V shed 6 bases and J shed 0 bases, with 11 bases lying between them. The chain's CDR3 is CASRLGTVNTEAFF. CDR3 nucleotide sequence: TGTGCCAGCAGACTAGGGACGGTGAACACTGAAGCTTTCTTT.